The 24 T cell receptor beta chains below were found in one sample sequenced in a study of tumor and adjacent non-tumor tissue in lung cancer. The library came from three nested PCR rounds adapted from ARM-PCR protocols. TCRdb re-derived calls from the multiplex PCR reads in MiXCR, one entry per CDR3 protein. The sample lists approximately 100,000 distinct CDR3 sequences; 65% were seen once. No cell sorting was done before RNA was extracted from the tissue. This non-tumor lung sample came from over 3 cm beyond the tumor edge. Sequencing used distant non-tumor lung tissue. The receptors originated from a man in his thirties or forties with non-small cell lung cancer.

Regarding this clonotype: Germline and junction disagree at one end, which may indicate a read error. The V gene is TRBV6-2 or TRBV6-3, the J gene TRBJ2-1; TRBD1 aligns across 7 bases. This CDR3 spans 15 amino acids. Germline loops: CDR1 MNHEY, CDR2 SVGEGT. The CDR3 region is CATSSTGASYNGQFF. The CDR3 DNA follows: TGTGCCACCAGTTCAACAGGGGCTTCTTACAATGGGCAGTTCTTC.

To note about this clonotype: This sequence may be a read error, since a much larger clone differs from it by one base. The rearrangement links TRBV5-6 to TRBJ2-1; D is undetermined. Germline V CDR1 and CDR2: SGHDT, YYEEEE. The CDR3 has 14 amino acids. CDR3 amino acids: CASSLSSSYNEEFF. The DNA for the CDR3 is TGTGCCAGCAGCTTGAGCAGCTCCTACAATGAGGAGTTCTTC.

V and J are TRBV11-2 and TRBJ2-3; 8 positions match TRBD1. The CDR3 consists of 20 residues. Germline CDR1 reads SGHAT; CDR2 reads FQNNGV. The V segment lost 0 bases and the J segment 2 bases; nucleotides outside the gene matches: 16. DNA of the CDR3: TGTGCCAGCAGCTTAGATCGTGACAATAACCAGGGGGCTTACACAGATACGCAGTATTTT. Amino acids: CASSLDRDNNQGAYTDTQYF.

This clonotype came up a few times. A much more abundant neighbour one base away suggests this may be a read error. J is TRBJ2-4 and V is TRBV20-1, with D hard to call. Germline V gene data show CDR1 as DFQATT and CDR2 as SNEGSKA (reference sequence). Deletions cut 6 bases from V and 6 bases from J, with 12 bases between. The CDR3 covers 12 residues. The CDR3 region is CSAEQWANIQYF. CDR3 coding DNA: TGCAGTGCCGAACAGTGGGCAAACATTCAGTACTTC.

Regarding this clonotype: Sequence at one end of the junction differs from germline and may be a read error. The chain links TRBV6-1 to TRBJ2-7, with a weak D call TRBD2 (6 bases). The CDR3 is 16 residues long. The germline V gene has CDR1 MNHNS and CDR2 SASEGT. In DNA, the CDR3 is TGTGCCAGCAGTAACCGGGACTTGATTCGGTCTTACGAACAGTACTTC. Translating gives CASSNRDLIRSYEQYF.

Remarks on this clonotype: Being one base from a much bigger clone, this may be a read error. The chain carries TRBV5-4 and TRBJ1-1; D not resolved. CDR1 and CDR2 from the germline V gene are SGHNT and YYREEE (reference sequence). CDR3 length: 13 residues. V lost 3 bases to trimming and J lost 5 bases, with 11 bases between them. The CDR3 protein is CASSSAMDTEAFF. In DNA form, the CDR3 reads TGTGCCAGCAGCTCGGCCATGGATACTGAAGCTTTCTTT.

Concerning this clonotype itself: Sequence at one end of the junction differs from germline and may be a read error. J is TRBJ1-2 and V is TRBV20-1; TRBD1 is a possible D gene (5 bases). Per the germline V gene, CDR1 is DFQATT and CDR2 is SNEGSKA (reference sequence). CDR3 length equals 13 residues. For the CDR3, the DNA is TGCAATGCGATTGCCACAGGCCGGGATGGCTACACTTTC. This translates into CNAIATGRDGYTF.

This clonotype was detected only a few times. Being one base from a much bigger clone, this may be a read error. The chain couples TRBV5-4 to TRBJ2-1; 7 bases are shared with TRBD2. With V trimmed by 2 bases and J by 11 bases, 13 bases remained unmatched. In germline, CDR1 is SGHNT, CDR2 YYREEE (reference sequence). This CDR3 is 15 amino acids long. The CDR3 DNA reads TGTGCCAGCAGCTTTTCCGAGACTAGCAGACATAAGCAGTTCTTC. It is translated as CASSFSETSRHKQFF.

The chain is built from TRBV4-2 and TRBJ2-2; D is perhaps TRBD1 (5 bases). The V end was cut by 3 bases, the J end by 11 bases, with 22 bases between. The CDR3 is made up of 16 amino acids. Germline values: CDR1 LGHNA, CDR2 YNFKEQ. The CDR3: CASSQHRWRNTSELFF. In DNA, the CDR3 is TGTGCCAGCAGCCAGCACAGGTGGCGGAACACCAGTGAGCTGTTTTTT.

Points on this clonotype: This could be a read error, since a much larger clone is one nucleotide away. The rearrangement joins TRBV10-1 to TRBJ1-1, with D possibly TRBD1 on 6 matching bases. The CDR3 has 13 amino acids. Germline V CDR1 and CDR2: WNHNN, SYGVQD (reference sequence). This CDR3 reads CAREGGTNTEVFF. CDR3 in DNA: TGCGCCAGAGAGGGGGGGACAAACACTGAAGTTTTCTTT.

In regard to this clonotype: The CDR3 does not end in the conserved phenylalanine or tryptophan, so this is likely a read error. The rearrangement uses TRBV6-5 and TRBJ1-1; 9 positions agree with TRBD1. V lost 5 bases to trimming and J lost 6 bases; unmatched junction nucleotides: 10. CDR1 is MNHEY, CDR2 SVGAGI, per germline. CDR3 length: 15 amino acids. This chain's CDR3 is CASSPPGQGSAEAFL. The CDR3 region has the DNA TGTGCCAGCAGTCCGCCGGGACAGGGAAGCGCTGAAGCTTTCCTT.

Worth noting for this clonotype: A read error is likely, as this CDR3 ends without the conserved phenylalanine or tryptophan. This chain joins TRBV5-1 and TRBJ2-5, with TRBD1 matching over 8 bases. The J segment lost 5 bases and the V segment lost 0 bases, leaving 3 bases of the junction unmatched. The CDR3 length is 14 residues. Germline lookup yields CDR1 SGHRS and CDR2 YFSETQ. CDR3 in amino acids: CASSLEGQGETQYL. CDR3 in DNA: TGCGCCAGCAGCTTGGAAGGACAGGGCGAGACCCAGTACTTA.

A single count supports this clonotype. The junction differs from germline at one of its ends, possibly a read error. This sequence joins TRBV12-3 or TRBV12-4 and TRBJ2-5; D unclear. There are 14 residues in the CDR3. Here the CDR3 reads CVSSLPESQETHYF. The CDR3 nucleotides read TGTGTCAGCAGTTTACCTGAGTCCCAAGAGACCCACTACTTC.

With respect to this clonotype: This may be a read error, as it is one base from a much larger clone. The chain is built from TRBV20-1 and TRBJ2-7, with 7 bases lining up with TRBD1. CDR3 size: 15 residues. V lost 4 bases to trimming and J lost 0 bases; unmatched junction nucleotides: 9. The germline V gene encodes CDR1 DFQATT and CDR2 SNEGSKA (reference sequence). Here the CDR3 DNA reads TGCAGTGCTACCAGTAGCAGGGGGAACTCCTACGAGCAGTACTTC. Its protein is CSATSSRGNSYEQYF.

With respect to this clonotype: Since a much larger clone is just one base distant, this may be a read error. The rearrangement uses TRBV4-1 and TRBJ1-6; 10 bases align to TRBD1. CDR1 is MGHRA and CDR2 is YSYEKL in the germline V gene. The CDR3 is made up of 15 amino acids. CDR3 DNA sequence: TGCTCCGGCAGCCAGGGGACAGGGGCCAATTCACCCCTCCACTTT. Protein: CSGSQGTGANSPLHF.

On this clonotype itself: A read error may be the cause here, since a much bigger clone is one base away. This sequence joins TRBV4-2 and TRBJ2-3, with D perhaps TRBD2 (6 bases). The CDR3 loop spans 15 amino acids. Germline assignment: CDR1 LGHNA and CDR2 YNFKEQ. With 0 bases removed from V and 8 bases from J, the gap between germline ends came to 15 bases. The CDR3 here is CASSQDGGIGPTQYF. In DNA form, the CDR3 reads TGTGCCAGCAGCCAAGATGGGGGGATAGGGCCTACGCAGTATTTT.

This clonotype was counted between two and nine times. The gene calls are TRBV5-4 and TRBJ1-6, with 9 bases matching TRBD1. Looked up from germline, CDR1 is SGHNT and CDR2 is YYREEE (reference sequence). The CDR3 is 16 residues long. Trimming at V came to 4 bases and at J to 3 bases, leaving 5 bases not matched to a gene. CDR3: CASSAPTGGYNSPLHF. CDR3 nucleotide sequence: TGTGCCAGCAGCGCACCGACAGGGGGCTATAATTCACCCCTCCACTTT.

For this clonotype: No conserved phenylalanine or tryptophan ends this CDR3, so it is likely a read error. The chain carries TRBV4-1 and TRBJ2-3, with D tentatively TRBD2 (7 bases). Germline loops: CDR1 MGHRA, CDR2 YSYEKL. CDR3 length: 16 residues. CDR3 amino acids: CACSQVAGAYTDTQYS. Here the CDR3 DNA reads TGCGCCTGCAGCCAAGTCGCGGGGGCATACACAGATACGCAGTATTCT.

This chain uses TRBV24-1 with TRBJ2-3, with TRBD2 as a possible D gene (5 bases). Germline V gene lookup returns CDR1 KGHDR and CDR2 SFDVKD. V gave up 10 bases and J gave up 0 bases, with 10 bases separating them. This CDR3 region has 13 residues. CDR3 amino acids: CATSSGSTDTQYF. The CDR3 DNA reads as TGTGCCACAAGCAGCGGAAGCACAGATACGCAGTATTTT.

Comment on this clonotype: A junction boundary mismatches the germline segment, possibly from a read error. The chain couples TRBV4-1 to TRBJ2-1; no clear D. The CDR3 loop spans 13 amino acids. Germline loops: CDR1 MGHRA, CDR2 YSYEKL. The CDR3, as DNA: TGCTCCAGCAGCCAAGATAACCAGCTTTCGGAATTCTTC. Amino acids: CSSSQDNQLSEFF.

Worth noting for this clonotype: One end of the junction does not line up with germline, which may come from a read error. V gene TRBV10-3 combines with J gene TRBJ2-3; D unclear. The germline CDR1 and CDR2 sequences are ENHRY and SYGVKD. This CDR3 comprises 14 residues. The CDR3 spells CAVSESGSTDTQYF. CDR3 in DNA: TGCGCCGTCAGTGAGTCGGGCTCCACAGATACGCAGTATTTT.

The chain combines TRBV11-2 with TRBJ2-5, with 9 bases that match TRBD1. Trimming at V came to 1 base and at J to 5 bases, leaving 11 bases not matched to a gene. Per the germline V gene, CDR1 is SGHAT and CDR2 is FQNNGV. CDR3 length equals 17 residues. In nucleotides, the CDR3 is TGTGCCAGCAGCTTAGTTGGGGGGACAGGGAGCGCGGAGACCCAGTACTTC. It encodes CASSLVGGTGSAETQYF.

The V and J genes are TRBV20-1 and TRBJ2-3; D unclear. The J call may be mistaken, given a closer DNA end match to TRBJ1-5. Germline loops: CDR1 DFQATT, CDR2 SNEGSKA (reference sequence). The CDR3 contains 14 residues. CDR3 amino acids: CSALEGRNPTAQHF. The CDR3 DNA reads TGCAGTGCCCTGGAAGGCAGAAACCCGACCGCGCAGCATTTT.

CDR3 sequence (DNA): TGCGCCAGCAGCCAAGGGCGGGGGGGTCGATATAATCAGCAGTTCTTC. Amino acids: CASSQGRGGRYNQQFF. The chain links TRBV4-1 to TRBJ2-1, with 9 bases lining up with TRBD2. The V gene's germline CDR1 is MGHRA and CDR2 YSYEKL. The CDR3 has 16 residues. V shed 1 base and J 11 bases; nucleotides not matched to a gene: 12.